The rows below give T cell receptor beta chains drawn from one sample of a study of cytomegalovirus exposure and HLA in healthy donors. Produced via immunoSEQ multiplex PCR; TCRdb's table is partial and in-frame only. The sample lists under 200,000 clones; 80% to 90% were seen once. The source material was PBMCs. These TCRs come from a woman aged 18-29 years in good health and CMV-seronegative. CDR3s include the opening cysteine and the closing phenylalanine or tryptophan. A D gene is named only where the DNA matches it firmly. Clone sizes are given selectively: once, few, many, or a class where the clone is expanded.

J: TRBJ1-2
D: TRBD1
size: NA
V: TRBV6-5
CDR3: CASSYGTGSDYGYTF
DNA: TGTGCCAGCAGTTACGGGACAGGGAGTGATTATGGCTACACCTTC

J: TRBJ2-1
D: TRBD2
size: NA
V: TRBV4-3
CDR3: CASSQVASGRHNEQFF
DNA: TGCGCCAGCAGCCAAGTAGCTAGCGGACGACACAATGAGCAGTTCTTC

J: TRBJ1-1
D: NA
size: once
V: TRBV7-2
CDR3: CASSLHWSPEAFF
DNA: TGTGCCAGCAGCTTACACTGGAGCCCTGAAGCTTTCTTT

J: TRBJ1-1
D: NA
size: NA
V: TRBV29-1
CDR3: CSSRSDFMNTEAFF
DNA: TGCAGCTCAAGATCGGACTTCATGAACACTGAAGCTTTCTTT

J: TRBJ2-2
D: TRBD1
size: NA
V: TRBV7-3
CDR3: CASSHRDRGYTGELFF
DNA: TGTGCCAGCAGTCACCGGGACAGGGGATACACCGGGGAGCTGTTTTTT

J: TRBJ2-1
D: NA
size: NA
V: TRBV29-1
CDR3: CSDTGYNEQFF
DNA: TGCAGCGATACAGGTTACAATGAGCAGTTCTTC

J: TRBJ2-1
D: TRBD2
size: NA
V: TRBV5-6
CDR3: CASSFLAGGPWNEQFF
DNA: TGTGCCAGCAGCTTCCTGGCGGGAGGGCCGTGGAATGAGCAGTTCTTC

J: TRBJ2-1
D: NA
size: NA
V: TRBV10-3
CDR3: CAISESTGGEQFF
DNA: TGTGCCATCAGTGAGTCGACCGGCGGTGAGCAGTTCTTC

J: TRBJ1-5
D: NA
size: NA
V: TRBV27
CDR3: CASSLVTGQPQHF
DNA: TGTGCCAGCAGTTTAGTGACAGGACAGCCCCAGCATTTT

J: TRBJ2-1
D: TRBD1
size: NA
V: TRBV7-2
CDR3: CASSSWTGVYNEQFF
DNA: TGTGCCAGCAGCTCATGGACAGGGGTCTACAATGAGCAGTTCTTC

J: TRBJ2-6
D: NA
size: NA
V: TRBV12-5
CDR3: CASGPRGGTGANVLTF
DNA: TGTGCTAGTGGTCCAAGAGGTGGTACTGGGGCCAACGTCCTGACTTTC

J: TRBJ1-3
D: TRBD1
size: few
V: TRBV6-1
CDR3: CASSEWQGARGNTIYF
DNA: TGTGCCAGCAGTGAATGGCAGGGGGCGCGGGGAAACACCATATATTTT

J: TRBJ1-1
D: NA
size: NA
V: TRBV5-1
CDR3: CASSFSQLMNTEAFF
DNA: TGCGCCAGCAGCTTCTCACAGCTAATGAACACTGAAGCTTTCTTT

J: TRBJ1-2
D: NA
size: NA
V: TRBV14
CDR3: CASSQDRGVYGYTF
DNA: TGTGCCAGCAGCCAAGATCGGGGGGTGTATGGCTACACCTTC

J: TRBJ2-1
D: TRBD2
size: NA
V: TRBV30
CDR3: CAWSAGLAGENEQFF
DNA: TGTGCCTGGAGTGCCGGACTAGCGGGGGAGAATGAGCAGTTCTTC

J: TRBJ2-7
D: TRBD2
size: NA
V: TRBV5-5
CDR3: CASSPLRLAGAFTYEQYF
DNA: TGTGCCAGCAGCCCGCTCCGACTAGCGGGGGCCTTCACCTACGAGCAGTACTTC

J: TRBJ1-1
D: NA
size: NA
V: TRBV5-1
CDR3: CASRLFDTEAFF
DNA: TGCGCCAGCCGTTTGTTTGACACTGAAGCTTTCTTT

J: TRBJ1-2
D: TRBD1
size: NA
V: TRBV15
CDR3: CATRDSGGGLISGYTF
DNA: TGTGCCACCAGGGATTCAGGGGGCGGATTGATATCAGGCTACACCTTC

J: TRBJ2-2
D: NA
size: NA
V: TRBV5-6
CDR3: CASSLGSYTGELFF
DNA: TGTGCCAGCAGCTTGGGGAGTTACACCGGGGAGCTGTTTTTT

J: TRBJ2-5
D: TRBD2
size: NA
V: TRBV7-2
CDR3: CASTWGGRETQYF
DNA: TGTGCCAGCACCTGGGGGGGTAGGGAGACCCAGTACTTC

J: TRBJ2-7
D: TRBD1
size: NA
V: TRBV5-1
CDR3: CASSFSPGQYLAYF
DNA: TGCGCCAGCAGCTTTTCACCGGGACAGTATTTGGCGTACTTC

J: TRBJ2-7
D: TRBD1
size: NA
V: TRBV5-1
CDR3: CASSTEGGRNEQYF
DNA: TGCGCCAGCAGCACTGAAGGGGGCAGGAACGAGCAGTACTTC

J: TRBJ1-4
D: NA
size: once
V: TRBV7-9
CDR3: CASSYKGKREKLFF
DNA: TGTGCCAGCAGCTATAAGGGGAAAAGGGAAAAACTGTTTTTT

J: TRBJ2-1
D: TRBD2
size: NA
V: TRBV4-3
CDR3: CASSQLTSSNEQFF
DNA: TGCGCCAGCAGCCAGTTGACTAGCTCAAATGAGCAGTTCTTC

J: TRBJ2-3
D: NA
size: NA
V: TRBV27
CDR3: CASRGAGDTQYF
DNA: TGTGCCAGCAGGGGGGCCGGAGATACGCAGTATTTT

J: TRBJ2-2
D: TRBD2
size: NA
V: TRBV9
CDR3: CASSGGSGRGTGELFF
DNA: TGTGCCAGCAGCGGGGGTAGCGGGAGAGGGACCGGGGAGCTGTTTTTT

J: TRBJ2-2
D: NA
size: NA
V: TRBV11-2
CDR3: CASSAQGSFAGELFF
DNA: TGTGCCAGCAGCGCTCAGGGGTCGTTCGCCGGGGAGCTGTTTTTT

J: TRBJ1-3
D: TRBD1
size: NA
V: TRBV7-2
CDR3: CASSHPGTAIGNTIYF
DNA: TGTGCCAGCAGTCACCCTGGGACAGCTATTGGAAACACCATATATTTT

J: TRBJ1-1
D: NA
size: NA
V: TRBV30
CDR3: CAWSAPLGSPNTEAFF
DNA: TGTGCCTGGAGTGCCCCCTTAGGGAGCCCGAACACTGAAGCTTTCTTT

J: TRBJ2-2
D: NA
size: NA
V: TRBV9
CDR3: CASSVFRGVDGLNTGELFF
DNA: TGTGCCAGCAGCGTATTCAGAGGTGTTGACGGATTGAACACCGGGGAGCTGTTTTTT

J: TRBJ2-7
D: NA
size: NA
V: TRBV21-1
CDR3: CASRTTDTYEQYF
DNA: TGTGCCAGCAGGACCACAGACACCTACGAGCAGTACTTC

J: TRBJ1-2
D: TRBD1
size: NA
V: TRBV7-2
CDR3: CASSIQGINYGYTF
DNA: TGTGCCAGCAGCATACAGGGGATAAACTATGGCTACACCTTC

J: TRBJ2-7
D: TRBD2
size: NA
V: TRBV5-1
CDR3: CASRVERGGYYEQYF
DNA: TGCGCCAGCAGAGTTGAACGGGGAGGGTACTACGAGCAGTACTTC

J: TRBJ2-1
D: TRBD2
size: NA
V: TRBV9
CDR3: CASSKLATVASGNEQFF
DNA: TGTGCCAGCAGCAAACTCGCGACCGTGGCTAGCGGCAATGAGCAGTTCTTC

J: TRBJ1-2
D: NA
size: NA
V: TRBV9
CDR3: CATGGANYGYTF
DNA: TGTGCCACCGGGGGAGCTAACTATGGCTACACCTTC

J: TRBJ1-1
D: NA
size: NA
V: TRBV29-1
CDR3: CSVVQGLNTEAFF
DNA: TGCAGCGTTGTGCAGGGGCTGAACACTGAAGCTTTCTTT

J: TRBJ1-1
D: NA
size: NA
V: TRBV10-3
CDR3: CAIRVGDTEAFF
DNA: TGTGCCATCAGAGTCGGGGATACTGAAGCTTTCTTT

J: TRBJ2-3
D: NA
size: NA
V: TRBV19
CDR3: CASNRGPLGDTQYF
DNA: TGTGCCAGTAATAGGGGCCCCTTAGGTGATACGCAGTATTTT

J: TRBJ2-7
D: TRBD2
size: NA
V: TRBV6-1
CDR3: CASRPGLAGLEQYF
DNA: TGTGCCAGCAGGCCGGGACTAGCGGGGCTCGAGCAGTACTTC

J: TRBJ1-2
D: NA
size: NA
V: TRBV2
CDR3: CASSPDSSSYGYTF
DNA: TGTGCCAGCAGTCCGGACAGCAGCTCTTATGGCTACACCTTC

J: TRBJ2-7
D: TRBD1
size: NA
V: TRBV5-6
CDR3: CASSLRTGGVYEQYF
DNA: TGTGCCAGCAGCTTGAGGACAGGGGGAGTCTACGAGCAGTACTTC

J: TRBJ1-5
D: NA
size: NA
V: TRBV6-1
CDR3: CASRTTVGQPQHF
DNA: TGTGCCAGCAGGACCACAGTGGGTCAGCCCCAGCATTTT

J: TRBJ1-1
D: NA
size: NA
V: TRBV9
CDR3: CASSPPGDTEAFF
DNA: TGTGCCAGCAGCCCTCCCGGGGACACTGAAGCTTTCTTT

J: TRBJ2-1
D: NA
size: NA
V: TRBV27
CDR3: CASSLYGAPTYNEQFF
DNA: TGTGCCAGCAGTTTGTATGGGGCCCCCACCTATAATGAGCAGTTCTTC

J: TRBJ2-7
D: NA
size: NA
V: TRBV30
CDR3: CAWSGGRRRNYEQYF
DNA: TGTGCCTGGAGTGGCGGTAGAAGGAGAAATTACGAGCAGTACTTC

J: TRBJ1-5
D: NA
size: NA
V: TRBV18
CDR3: CASSRGEDQPQHF
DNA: TGTGCCAGCTCAAGAGGGGAGGATCAGCCCCAGCATTTT

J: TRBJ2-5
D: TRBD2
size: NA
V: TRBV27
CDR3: CASSLGASGRLETQYF
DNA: TGTGCCAGCAGTTTAGGTGCTAGCGGGAGGTTAGAGACCCAGTACTTC

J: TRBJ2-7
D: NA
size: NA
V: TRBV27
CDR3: CASSFSGARSYEQYF
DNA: TGTGCCAGCAGTTTTAGTGGGGCCAGGAGTTACGAGCAGTACTTC

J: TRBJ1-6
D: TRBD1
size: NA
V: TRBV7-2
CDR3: CASSLRQGNSPLHF
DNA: TGTGCCAGCAGCTTAAGACAGGGTAATTCACCCCTCCACTTT

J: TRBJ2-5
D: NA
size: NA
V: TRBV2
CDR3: CASSPLGAEETQYF
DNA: TGTGCCAGCAGTCCGCTGGGGGCGGAAGAGACCCAGTACTTC

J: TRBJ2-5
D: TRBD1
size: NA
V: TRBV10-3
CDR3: CAISEGDRGQETQYF
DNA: TGTGCCATCAGTGAGGGAGACAGGGGCCAAGAGACCCAGTACTTC

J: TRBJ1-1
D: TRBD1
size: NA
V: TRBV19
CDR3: CASSTPTGGLNTEAFF
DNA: TGTGCCAGTAGTACTCCGACAGGGGGCCTAAACACTGAAGCTTTCTTT

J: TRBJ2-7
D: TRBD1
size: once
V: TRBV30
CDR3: CAWSTGTGFSEQYF
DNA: TGTGCCTGGAGTACCGGGACAGGGTTCTCCGAGCAGTACTTC

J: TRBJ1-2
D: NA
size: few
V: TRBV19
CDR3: CASSIVGGGPNYGYTF
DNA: TGTGCCAGTAGTATAGTAGGCGGGGGCCCGAACTATGGCTACACCTTC

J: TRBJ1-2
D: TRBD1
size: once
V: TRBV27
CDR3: CASSPRGRLNYGYTF
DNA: TGTGCCAGCAGTCCCAGGGGGAGACTAAACTATGGCTACACCTTC

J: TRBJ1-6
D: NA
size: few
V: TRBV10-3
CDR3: CAISGGLGFSPLHF
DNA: TGTGCCATCAGTGGAGGGTTAGGATTTTCACCCCTCCACTTT

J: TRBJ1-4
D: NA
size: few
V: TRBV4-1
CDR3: CASSLTVGANEKLFF
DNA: TGCGCCAGCAGCCTCACGGTAGGGGCTAATGAAAAACTGTTTTTT